Included here is one T cell receptor beta chain sequence, with context. Its antigen is not identified. CDR1 and CDR2 from the germline V gene are SGHNT and YYREEE (reference sequence). The ends lost 4 bases at V and 7 bases at J; junction bases unmatched: 14. CDR3 length equals 15 residues. The donors were members of the validation cohort, which comprised 90 to 150 subjects and was separate from the first cohort of 666 subjects. The data derive from a study of cytomegalovirus exposure and HLA in healthy donors. Points from the study as a whole: In vitro, a few CMV-associated chains proved specific for CMV antigens.

This table comes from immunoSEQ multiplex PCR, and its TCRdb copy is limited to in-frame clones, with some not included. The top ten hold 1% to 1.5% of the sample, which has about 63,000 clones, 80% to 90% seen once. The clonotype was recovered from a young woman in good health and CMV-seronegative. Material for sequencing was PBMCs. The V gene is TRBV5-4, the J gene TRBJ2-7, with 7 bases matching TRBD1. CDR3 nucleotide sequence: TGTGCCAGCAGCGTACAGGGGCCCCTAGGGGGTGAGCAGTACTTC. It translates to CASSVQGPLGGEQYF.